A single T cell receptor (beta chain) is shown here with its context. Germline CDR1 is MNHNS and CDR2 is SASEGT. This CDR3 has 14 amino acids. Trimming stripped 3 bases from V and 1 base from J, with 6 bases between. Authors' analysis steps: For nucleated cells, counts were estimated from reference gene primer amplification. Data came from immunoSEQ multiplex PCR; TCRdb stores just in-frame clones and leaves some out. From that table come the V and J calls and clone size; the DNA was used to work out D and trimming. The sample lists around 130,000 clones, 70% to 90% seen once, with 8% to 13% in the top ten. The data are from a study of blood T cell repertoires in COVID-19. Study in general: Donors in the United States, Italy and Spain gave samples during acute or convalescent COVID-19.

The sequence was obtained from a woman older than 75 with acute or convalescent COVID-19. Source material: peripheral blood. The chain recombines TRBV6-1 with TRBJ1-4; D call uncertain. The DNA for the CDR3 is TGTGCCAGCAGTGATGGAGTAACTAATGAAAAACTGTTTTTT. Translated, it gives CASSDGVTNEKLFF.